Sequencing of this T cell receptor (beta chain) was carried out in a study of CXCR3-negative and CXCR3-positive naive CD8 T cells. Overall study results and limits: CXCR3-negative and CXCR3-positive naive cells shared comparable TRBV-TRBJ usage, but memory cells did not.

Each TRB cDNA library was prepared by 5' RACE (with UMI labels). Following a re-call of the 5' RACE reads, TCRdb has one entry per CDR3 protein and lacks DNA. The listing contains some 61,000 distinct CDR3 sequences. In the case of this clonotype: Its matching antigen is unknown.

Germline CDR1 reads SEHNR; CDR2 reads FQNEAQ (reference sequence). The CDR3 totals 15 residues. Sequencing used naive CXCR3- CD8+ T cells from blood. Subset reported: CD45RO-CCR7+CD27+CD95- naive CD8+ T cells lacking CXCR3 (TNR3-). The chain carries TRBV7-9 and TRBJ2-1; TCRdb indicates TRBD1, and absent DNA this call remains unverified. This clonotype originated in a human donor in good health. Some clones in this sample may be carry-over from other donors' samples. CDR3 loop: CATDGGRSGTNEQFF.